The 27 T cell receptor beta chains presented below share a single source sample, sequenced in a study of blood T cell repertoires in COVID-19. TCRdb's table, derived via immunoSEQ multiplex PCR, lists solely in-frame clones and lacks some. Of roughly 250,000 clones listed, approximately 78% are singletons. The sample consisted of peripheral blood. The receptor set was obtained from a woman in her sixties with active or convalescent COVID-19.

The chain couples TRBV7-3 to TRBJ2-1; TRBD2 matches at 9 bases. After removal of 5 bases from V and 9 bases from J, the junction contained 14 bases not matched to a gene. CDR3 size: 16 residues. Germline lookup yields CDR1 SGHTA and CDR2 FQGTGA. CDR3 sequence: CASSPDGAGGPGEQFF. Here the CDR3 DNA reads TGTGCCAGCAGCCCCGACGGGGCGGGGGGGCCCGGTGAGCAGTTCTTC.

The V gene is TRBV4-2, the J gene TRBJ2-5; TRBD2 matches at 11 bases. Germline V gives CDR1 LGHNA, CDR2 YNFKEQ. With 3 bases clipped from V and 2 bases from J, the junction kept 5 bases outside the gene matches. The CDR3 extends over 16 amino acids. Written as DNA, the CDR3 is TGTGCCAGCAGCCATACTAGCGGGGGATCTCAAGAGACCCAGTACTTC. Translated, it gives CASSHTSGGSQETQYF.

This clone was seen many times. The rearrangement links TRBV19 to TRBJ1-5; 8 nucleotides align to TRBD1. CDR3 size: 16 residues. Trimming at V came to 6 bases and at J to 5 bases, leaving 12 bases not matched to a gene. Per the germline V gene, CDR1 is LNHDA and CDR2 is SQIVND (reference sequence). CDR3 nucleotides: TGTGCCAGTAGCCAGAGGCCCACAGGGGGGGATCAGCCCCAGCATTTT. This encodes CASSQRPTGGDQPQHF. The complete variable domain, with remaining parts taken from reference TRBV19 and TRBJ1-5, reads DGGITQSPKYLFRKEGQNVTLSCEQNLNHDAMYWYRQDPGQGLRLIYYSQIVNDFQKGDIAEGYSVSREKKESFPLTVTSAQKNPTAFYLCASSQRPTGGDQPQHFGDGTRLSIL.

This clone was recorded only once. The chain is built from TRBV6-5 and TRBJ1-5, with D possibly being TRBD1 (6 bases). V gave up 5 bases and J gave up 1 base, with 12 bases separating them. The length of the CDR3 is 15 residues. From germline, CDR1 is MNHEY and CDR2 SVGAGI. The CDR3 spells CASSPLTGSNQPQHF. CDR3 DNA: TGTGCCAGCAGTCCCCTTACAGGGAGCAATCAGCCCCAGCATTTT.

The rearrangement uses TRBV7-9 and TRBJ2-2; a possible D gene is TRBD1 (5 bases). V dropped 5 bases and J dropped 1 base, with 8 bases sitting between them. Germline V gives CDR1 SEHNR, CDR2 FQNEAQ (reference sequence). This CDR3 has 14 residues. The CDR3 region is CASSGHLNTGELFF. The CDR3 DNA reads as TGTGCCAGCAGCGGACACCTGAACACCGGGGAGCTGTTTTTT.

This clone was seen a handful of times. The V and J genes are TRBV5-5 and TRBJ1-2; 9 positions agree with TRBD1. Germline V gene sequence: CDR1 SGHKS, CDR2 YYEKEE (reference sequence). The J segment lost 8 bases and the V segment lost 4 bases, leaving 12 bases of the junction unmatched. CDR3 length equals 15 residues. The CDR3 DNA follows: TGTGCCAGCAGCGGACGTTACAGGGGGCATAGGGGCTACACCTTC. This sequence encodes CASSGRYRGHRGYTF. Looking up the rest from reference TRBV5-5 and TRBJ1-2 gives the full variable domain: DAGVTQSPTHLIKTRGQQVTLRCSPISGHKSVSWYQQVLGQGPQFIFQYYEKEERGRGNFPDRFSARQFPNYSSELNVNALLLGDSALYLCASSGRYRGHRGYTFGSGTRLTVV.

The chain couples TRBV29-1 to TRBJ2-7; 11 nucleotides line up with TRBD2. The junction had 4 bases not matched to a gene; V was cut back by 6 bases and J by 3 bases. Looked up from germline, CDR1 is SQVTM and CDR2 is ANQGSEA. The CDR3 totals 13 residues. CDR3 region: CSVELAGVYEQYF. Here the CDR3 DNA reads TGCAGCGTAGAACTAGCGGGGGTCTACGAGCAGTACTTC.

The chain has TRBV5-5 and TRBJ2-7, with a weak D call TRBD2 (5 bases). Between the trimmed V and J ends, which lost 4 bases and 1 base, there was a span of 12 bases. The germline CDR1 and CDR2 sequences are SGHKS and YYEKEE (reference sequence). The CDR3 sequence is 14 residues long. The CDR3 DNA reads as TGTGCCAGCAGCCGTACTGGCGGGTCCTACGAGCAGTACTTC. Residues: CASSRTGGSYEQYF.

The chain is built from TRBV11-2 and TRBJ2-5; perhaps TRBD2 as D (6 bases). CDR3 length: 14 residues. The germline CDR1 and CDR2 sequences are SGHAT and FQNNGV. With 3 bases removed from V and 2 bases from J, the gap between germline ends came to 10 bases. The CDR3 spells CASSFRRAQETQYF. As DNA, the CDR3 is TGTGCCAGCAGCTTCAGGAGGGCGCAAGAGACCCAGTACTTC.

CDR3 in amino acids: CASSSRGAVNEETQYF. DNA for the CDR3: TGCGCCAGCAGCTCCCGGGGGGCGGTCAATGAGGAGACCCAGTACTTC. The V and J genes are TRBV5-1 and TRBJ2-5; tentative D call: TRBD2 (7 bases). The CDR3 totals 16 residues. The germline V gene has CDR1 SGHRS and CDR2 YFSETQ. V lost 3 bases, J lost 5 bases, and 20 bases lay in between.

The chain combines TRBV5-6 with TRBJ1-2, with 7 bases fitting TRBD1. Germline lookup yields CDR1 SGHDT and CDR2 YYEEEE. J lost 3 bases, V lost 1 base, and 6 bases had no gene match. CDR3 length: 15 amino acids. This CDR3 is CASSLRAGGHYGYTF. DNA of the CDR3: TGTGCCAGCAGCTTGCGGGCAGGGGGTCACTATGGCTACACCTTC.

The chain is built from TRBV6-2 or TRBV6-3 and TRBJ1-2; D is unresolved. Looked up from germline, CDR1 is MNHEY and CDR2 is SVGEGT. This CDR3 has 14 residues. V was pared by 2 bases and J by 2 bases, with 9 bases between. This CDR3 reads CASSYRSENYGYTF. Here the CDR3 DNA reads TGTGCCAGCAGTTACAGATCAGAAAACTATGGCTACACCTTC.

The chain links TRBV7-2 to TRBJ2-6, with a tentative D call TRBD2 (5 bases). The germline V and J ends were trimmed by 4 bases and 3 bases, with 16 bases remaining between them. There are 17 residues in the CDR3. CDR1 and CDR2 from the germline V gene are SGHTA and FQGNSA. Written as DNA, the CDR3 is TGTGCCAGCAGCTCCTACGGCCGGGGTGTTGGGGCCAACGTCCTGACTTTC. It is translated as CASSSYGRGVGANVLTF.

The V gene is TRBV7-7, the J gene TRBJ2-5; TRBD2 matches 11 bases. V lost 6 bases to trimming and J lost 9 bases; unmatched junction nucleotides: 18. This CDR3 is built from 17 residues. Germline lookup yields CDR1 SSHAT and CDR2 FNYEAQ (reference sequence). CDR3 residues: CASSPPAYPSGGNAQYF. CDR3 in DNA: TGTGCCAGCAGTCCCCCTGCTTATCCTAGCGGGGGGAACGCCCAGTACTTC.

This clone appeared a single time. The V and J genes are TRBV5-1 and TRBJ1-2; 7 nucleotides match TRBD1. J gave up 6 bases and V 0 bases, and 2 bases lay outside the gene matches. This CDR3 contains 13 residues. Germline loops: CDR1 SGHRS, CDR2 YFSETQ. DNA for the CDR3: TGCGCCAGCAGCTTGGCTGGGACAGATGGCTACACCTTC. Encoded protein: CASSLAGTDGYTF.

The chain recombines TRBV5-1 with TRBJ2-6, with a tentative D call TRBD1 (6 bases). Germline V gene lookup returns CDR1 SGHRS and CDR2 YFSETQ. V was cut by 4 bases and J by 4 bases, with 15 bases left in between. This CDR3 has 16 amino acids. DNA for the CDR3: TGCGCCAGCAGCCAGCGACAGGTCTTGGGGGCCAACGTCCTGACTTTC. This translates into CASSQRQVLGANVLTF.

The CDR3 bases are TGCGCCAGCAGCCAAGCACAGGGTATTATGACTGAAGCTTTCTTT. Encoded protein: CASSQAQGIMTEAFF. The rearrangement joins TRBV4-1 to TRBJ1-1, with D perhaps TRBD1 (6 bases). CDR3 length: 15 residues. Germline V gives CDR1 MGHRA, CDR2 YSYEKL. Between the trimmed V and J ends, which lost 1 base and 5 bases, there was a span of 14 bases.

The count of this clone is one. The chain links TRBV19 to TRBJ2-5; TRBD2 matches at 8 bases. Germline CDR1 and CDR2: LNHDA and SQIVND (reference sequence). Losses at the gene ends were 6 bases for V and 4 bases for J; bases not matched to a gene: 4. This CDR3 is 13 amino acids long. The CDR3: CASSPGGAETQYF. The CDR3 nucleotides read TGTGCCAGTAGCCCCGGGGGGGCAGAGACCCAGTACTTC.

The chain uses TRBV6-6 and TRBJ1-1; 7 bases agree with TRBD1. Germline-derived CDR1 and CDR2 are MNHNY and SVGAGI (reference sequence). The length of the CDR3 is 13 residues. J was trimmed by 5 bases and V by 2 bases; bases with no gene match: 2. CDR3 sequence: CASSYTGATEAFF. The DNA for the CDR3 is TGTGCCAGCAGTTACACAGGGGCTACTGAAGCTTTCTTT.

The chain has TRBV1 and TRBJ2-7; TRBD2 reflects the table's D call only, with no check against the DNA. TRBV1 counts as a pseudogene. CDR3 size: 15 residues. The CDR3 region is CTSSPSPGLAYEQYF. In DNA form, the CDR3 reads TGCACCAGCAGCCCTAGCCCGGGACTAGCTTACGAGCAGTACTTC.

The chain combines TRBV6-5 with TRBJ2-7, with TRBD1 matching over 10 bases. The V gene's germline CDR1 is MNHEY and CDR2 SVGAGI. CDR3 length: 15 residues. Trimming cost V 6 bases and J 5 bases; bases outside gene matches: 10. CDR3 in amino acids: CASRNRDRGTHEQYF. DNA of the CDR3: TGTGCCAGCAGGAACCGGGACAGGGGAACCCACGAGCAGTACTTC.

The chain is built from TRBV14 and TRBJ1-6; D not certain. The CDR3 runs to 15 residues. The V end was cut by 2 bases, the J end by 3 bases, with 8 bases between. Germline V lookup: CDR1 SGHDN, CDR2 FVKESK. The CDR3 spells CASSQSGHYNSPLHF. CDR3 sequence (DNA): TGTGCCAGCAGCCAATCGGGTCACTATAATTCACCCCTCCACTTT.

This clone was seen a single time. The CDR3 is CASIERTGGQETQYF. The CDR3 coding sequence is TGTGCCAGCATCGAACGGACAGGGGGCCAAGAGACCCAGTACTTC. The rearrangement joins TRBV11-1 to TRBJ2-5, with 10 bases identical to TRBD1. The CDR3 has 15 residues. The trim removed 7 bases at V and 1 base at J, leaving 6 bases unmatched. Germline V gene sequence: CDR1 SGHAT, CDR2 FQDESV (reference sequence).

The chain is built from TRBV5-1 and TRBJ2-1; 7 nucleotides agree with TRBD1. Germline CDR1 and CDR2: SGHRS and YFSETQ. The CDR3 contains 16 residues. Unmatched junction bases numbered 10, after V lost 3 bases and J lost 4 bases. CDR3 bases: TGCGCCAGCAGCTCAAATTCCGGGACAGATTACAATGAGCAGTTCTTC. Amino acids: CASSSNSGTDYNEQFF.

The chain recombines TRBV7-2 with TRBJ2-1, with 9 nucleotides matching TRBD2. In germline, CDR1 is SGHTA, CDR2 FQGNSA. Germline trimming cut 2 bases from V and 2 bases from J; bases unmatched to any gene: 4. The CDR3 runs 16 residues. CDR3 sequence reads: CASSLLRGGPYNEQFF. Written as DNA, the CDR3 is TGTGCCAGCAGCTTACTGCGGGGGGGCCCCTACAATGAGCAGTTCTTC. Based on the CDR3 plus reference TRBV7-2 and TRBJ2-1, the full variable domain is GAGVSQSPSNKVTEKGKDVELRCDPISGHTALYWYRQSLGQGLEFLIYFQGNSAPDKSGLPSDRFSAERTGGSVSTLTIQRTQQEDSAVYLCASSLLRGGPYNEQFFGPGTRLTVL.

The chain employs TRBV5-1 and TRBJ1-2, with D hard to call. This CDR3 comprises 15 residues. From germline, CDR1 is SGHRS and CDR2 YFSETQ. V gave up 0 bases and J gave up 8 bases, with 17 bases separating them. The CDR3 is CASSLDGRVTIGYTF. CDR3 coding DNA: TGCGCCAGCAGCTTGGACGGGCGGGTAACTATCGGCTACACCTTC.

The CDR3 DNA follows: TGTGCCAGTAGCCAGATCGACAGGGCAAATCAGCCCCAGCATTTT. Translation: CASSQIDRANQPQHF. The J gene is TRBJ1-5, the V gene TRBV19; 7 bases agree with TRBD1. There are 15 residues in the CDR3. V lost 6 bases, J lost 4 bases, and 9 bases stayed unmatched. CDR1 is LNHDA, CDR2 SQIVND, per germline (reference sequence).